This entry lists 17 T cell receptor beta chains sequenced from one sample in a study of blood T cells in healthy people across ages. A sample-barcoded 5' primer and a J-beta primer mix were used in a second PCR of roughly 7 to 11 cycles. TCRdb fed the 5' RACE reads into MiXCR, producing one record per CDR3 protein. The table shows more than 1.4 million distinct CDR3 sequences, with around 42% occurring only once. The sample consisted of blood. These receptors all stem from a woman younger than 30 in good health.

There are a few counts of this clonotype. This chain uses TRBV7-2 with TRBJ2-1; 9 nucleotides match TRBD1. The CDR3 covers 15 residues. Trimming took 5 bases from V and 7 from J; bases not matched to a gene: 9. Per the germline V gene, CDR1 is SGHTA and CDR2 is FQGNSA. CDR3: CASSLTGGVVNEQFF. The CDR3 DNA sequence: TGTGCCAGCAGCCTCACAGGGGGCGTCGTTAATGAGCAGTTCTTC. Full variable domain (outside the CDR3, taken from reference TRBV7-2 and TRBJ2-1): GAGVSQSPSNKVTEKGKDVELRCDPISGHTALYWYRQSLGQGLEFLIYFQGNSAPDKSGLPSDRFSAERTGGSVSTLTIQRTQQEDSAVYLCASSLTGGVVNEQFFGPGTRLTVL.

The CDR3 protein is CSVEGTGGDYEQYF. In DNA form, the CDR3 reads TGCAGCGTTGAAGGTACAGGGGGGGACTACGAGCAGTACTTC. The chain carries TRBV29-1 and TRBJ2-7; maybe TRBD1 (8 bases). V dropped 1 base and J dropped 3 bases, with 13 bases sitting between them. CDR3 length equals 14 residues. Germline V gene lookup returns CDR1 SQVTM and CDR2 ANQGSEA.

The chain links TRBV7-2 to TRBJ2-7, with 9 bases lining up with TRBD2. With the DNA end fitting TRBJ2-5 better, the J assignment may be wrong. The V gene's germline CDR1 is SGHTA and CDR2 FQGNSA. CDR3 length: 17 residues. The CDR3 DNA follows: TGTGCCAGCAGCTTAAAGCCGACTAGCGGCTTACAAGAGACCCAGTACTTC. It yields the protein CASSLKPTSGLQETQYF.

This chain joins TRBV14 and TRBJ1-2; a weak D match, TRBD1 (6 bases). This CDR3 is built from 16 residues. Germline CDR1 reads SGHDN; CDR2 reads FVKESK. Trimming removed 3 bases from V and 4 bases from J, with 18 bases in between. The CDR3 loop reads CASSQAGTPSGYGYTF. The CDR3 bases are TGTGCCAGCAGCCAGGCCGGGACACCCAGCGGCTATGGCTACACCTTC.

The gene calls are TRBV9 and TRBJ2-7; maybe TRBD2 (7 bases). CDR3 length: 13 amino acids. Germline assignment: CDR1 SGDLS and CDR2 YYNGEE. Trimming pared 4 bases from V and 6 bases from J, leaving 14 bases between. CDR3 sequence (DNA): TGTGCCAGCAGCCCCTCGGGGGGCCCCGAGCAGTACTTC. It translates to CASSPSGGPEQYF.

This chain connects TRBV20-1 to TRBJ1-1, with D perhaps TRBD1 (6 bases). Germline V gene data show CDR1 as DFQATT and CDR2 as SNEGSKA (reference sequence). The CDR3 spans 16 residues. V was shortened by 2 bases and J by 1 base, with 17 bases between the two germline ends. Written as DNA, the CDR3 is TGCAGTGCTAGACCCCGGTTTCGGGGGGCGAACACTGAAGCTTTCTTT. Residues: CSARPRFRGANTEAFF.

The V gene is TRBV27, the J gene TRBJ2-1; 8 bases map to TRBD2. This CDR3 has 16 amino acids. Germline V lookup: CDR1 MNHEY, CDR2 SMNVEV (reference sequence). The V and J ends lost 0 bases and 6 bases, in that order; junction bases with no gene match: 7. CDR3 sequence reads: CASSLSTSGSGNEQFF. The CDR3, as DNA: TGTGCCAGCAGTTTATCGACCAGCGGGAGCGGCAATGAGCAGTTCTTC.

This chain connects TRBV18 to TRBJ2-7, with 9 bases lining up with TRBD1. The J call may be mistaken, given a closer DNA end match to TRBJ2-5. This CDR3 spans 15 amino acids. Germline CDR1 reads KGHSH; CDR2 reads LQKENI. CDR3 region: CASSRGPDRGETQYF. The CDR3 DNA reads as TGTGCCAGCTCACGTGGGCCGGACAGGGGAGAGACCCAGTACTTC.

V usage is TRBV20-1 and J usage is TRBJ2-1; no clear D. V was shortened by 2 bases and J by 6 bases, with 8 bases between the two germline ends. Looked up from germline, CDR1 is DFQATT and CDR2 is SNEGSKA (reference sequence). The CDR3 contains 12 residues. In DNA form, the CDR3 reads TGCAGTGCTAGAAATCCCCTCAATGAGCAGTTCTTC. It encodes CSARNPLNEQFF.

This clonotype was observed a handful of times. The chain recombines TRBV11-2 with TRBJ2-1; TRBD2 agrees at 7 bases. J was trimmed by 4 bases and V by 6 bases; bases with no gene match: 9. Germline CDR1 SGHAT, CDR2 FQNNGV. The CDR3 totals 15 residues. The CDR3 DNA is TGTGCCAGCAGTCGAACCGGGACTACTTACAATGAGCAGTTCTTC. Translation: CASSRTGTTYNEQFF. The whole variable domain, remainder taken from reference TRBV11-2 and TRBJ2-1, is EAGVAQSPRYKIIEKRQSVAFWCNPISGHATLYWYQQILGQGPKLLIQFQNNGVVDDSQLPKDRFSAERLKGVDSTLKIQPAKLEDSAVYLCASSRTGTTYNEQFFGPGTRLTVL.

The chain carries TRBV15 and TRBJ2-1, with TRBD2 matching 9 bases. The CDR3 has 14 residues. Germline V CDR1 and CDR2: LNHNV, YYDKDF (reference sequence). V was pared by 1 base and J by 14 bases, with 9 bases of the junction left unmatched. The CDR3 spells CATSRGPAGGHKFF. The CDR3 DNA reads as TGTGCCACCAGCAGAGGCCCAGCGGGAGGTCACAAGTTCTTC.

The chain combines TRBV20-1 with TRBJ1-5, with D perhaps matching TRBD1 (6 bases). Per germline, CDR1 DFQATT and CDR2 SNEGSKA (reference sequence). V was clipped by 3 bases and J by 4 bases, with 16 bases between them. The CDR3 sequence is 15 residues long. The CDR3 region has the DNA TGCAGTGCTAGGGGCGCCGGGACAACGAATCAGCCCCAGCATTTT. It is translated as CSARGAGTTNQPQHF.

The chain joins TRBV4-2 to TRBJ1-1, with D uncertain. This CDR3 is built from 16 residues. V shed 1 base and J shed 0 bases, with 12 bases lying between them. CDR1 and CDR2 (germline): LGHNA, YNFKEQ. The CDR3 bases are TGTGCCAGCAGCCAAGTCCCCCGGACGGTGAACACTGAAGCTTTCTTT. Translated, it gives CASSQVPRTVNTEAFF.

The CDR3 coding sequence is TGCGCCAGCACTTCTGGGGTGTTCTGGAACACTGAAGCTTTCTTT. Translation: CASTSGVFWNTEAFF. V and J are TRBV5-1 and TRBJ1-1; D not certain. Trimming left V 6 bases short and J 1 base short, with 16 bases between. CDR3 size: 15 residues. Germline V gene data show CDR1 as SGHRS and CDR2 as YFSETQ.

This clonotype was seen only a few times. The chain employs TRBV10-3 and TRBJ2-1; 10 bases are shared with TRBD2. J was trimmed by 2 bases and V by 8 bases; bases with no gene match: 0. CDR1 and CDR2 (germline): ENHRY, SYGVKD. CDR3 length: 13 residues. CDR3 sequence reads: CAIGLAAYNEQFF. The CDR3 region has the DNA TGTGCCATCGGACTAGCGGCCTACAATGAGCAGTTCTTC.

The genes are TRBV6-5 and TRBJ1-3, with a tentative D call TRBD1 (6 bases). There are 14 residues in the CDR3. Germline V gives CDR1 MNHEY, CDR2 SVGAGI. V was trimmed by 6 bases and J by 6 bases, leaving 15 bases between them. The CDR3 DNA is TGTGCCAGCAGGCCGGGAGGGGGAGAAAACACCATATATTTT. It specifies CASRPGGGENTIYF.

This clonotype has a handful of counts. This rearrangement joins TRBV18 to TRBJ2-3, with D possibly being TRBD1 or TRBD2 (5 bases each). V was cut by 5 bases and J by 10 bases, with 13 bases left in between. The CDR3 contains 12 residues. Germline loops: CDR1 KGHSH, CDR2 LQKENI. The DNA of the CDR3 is TGTGCCAGCTCAGACGGCCGGGACGCGCAGTATTTT. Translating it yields CASSDGRDAQYF.